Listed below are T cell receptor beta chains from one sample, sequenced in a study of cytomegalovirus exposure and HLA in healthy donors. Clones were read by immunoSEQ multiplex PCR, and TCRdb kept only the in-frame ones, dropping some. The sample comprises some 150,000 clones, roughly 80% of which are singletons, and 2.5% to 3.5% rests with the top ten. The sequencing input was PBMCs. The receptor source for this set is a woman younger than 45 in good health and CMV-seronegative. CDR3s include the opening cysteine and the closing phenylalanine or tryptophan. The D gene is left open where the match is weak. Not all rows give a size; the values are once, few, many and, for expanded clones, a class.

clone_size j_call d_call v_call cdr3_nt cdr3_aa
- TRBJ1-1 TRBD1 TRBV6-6 TGTGCCAGCAGGTCGGGCCTGGGACAGCTAAACACTGAAGCTTTCTTT CASRSGLGQLNTEAFF
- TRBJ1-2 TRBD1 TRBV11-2 TGTGCCAGCAGCTTATATGGGACAGGAGATAACTATGGCTACACCTTC CASSLYGTGDNYGYTF
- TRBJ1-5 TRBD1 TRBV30 TGTGCCTGGAGCCGCGCGACAGGGGGACGTCAGCCCCAGCATTTT CAWSRATGGRQPQHF
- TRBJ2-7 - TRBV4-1 TGCGCCAGCAGCCAAATTGTCACCTACGAGCAGTACTTC CASSQIVTYEQYF
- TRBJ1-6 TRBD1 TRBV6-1 TGTGCCAGCAGAACGGGACAGAATAATTCACCCCTCCACTTT CASRTGQNNSPLHF
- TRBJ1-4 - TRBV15 TGTGCCACCAGCAGAAGGAGACAGGCTAATGAAAAACTGTTTTTT CATSRRRQANEKLFF
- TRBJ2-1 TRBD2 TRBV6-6 TGTGCCAGCAGTTATAAGGGGACTATGCCTTTGGGTGAGCAGTTCTTC CASSYKGTMPLGEQFF
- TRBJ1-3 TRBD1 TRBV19 TGTGCCAGTAGTACGCAGACAGGGGCTGGAAACACCATATATTTT CASSTQTGAGNTIYF
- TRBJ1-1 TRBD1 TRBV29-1 TGCAGCGCCAGAACGACAGGGTTTAGTACTGAAGCTTTCTTT CSARTTGFSTEAFF
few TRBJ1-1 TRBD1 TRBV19 TGTGCCAGTAATAGGGGGCTGGGTGAAGCTTTCTTT CASNRGLGEAFF
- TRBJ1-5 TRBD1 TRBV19 TGTGCCAGTAGTCCCCTCGGGGGACAGCACAATCAGCCCCAGCATTTT CASSPLGGQHNQPQHF
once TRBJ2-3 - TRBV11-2 TGTGCCAGCAGCTTACCAGGCGATACGCAGTATTTT CASSLPGDTQYF
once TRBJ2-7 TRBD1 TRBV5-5 TGTGCCAGCAGCTTTAACAGGGGGGCCCGGTACGAGCAGTACTTC CASSFNRGARYEQYF
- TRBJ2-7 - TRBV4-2 TGTGCCAGGGTTATCCTTAGCCCCTCCTACGAGCAGTACTTC CARVILSPSYEQYF
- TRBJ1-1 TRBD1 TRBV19 TGTGCCAGTAGCGACAGGGGGCCCACTGAAGCTTTCTTT CASSDRGPTEAFF
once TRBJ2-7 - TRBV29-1 TGCAGCGTTGTTAGGGGAACCTACGAGCAGTACTTC CSVVRGTYEQYF
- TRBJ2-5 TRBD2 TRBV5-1 TGCGCCAGCAGCTTGAGACCCCGCGGGGGGGGCGGGGAGACCCAGTACTTC CASSLRPRGGGGETQYF
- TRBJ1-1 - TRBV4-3 TGCGCCAGCAGCCAAGTGGCAGGGTCGTACACTGAAGCTTTCTTT CASSQVAGSYTEAFF
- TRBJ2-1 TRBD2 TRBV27 TGTGCCAGCAGTTTATCGATCTATTTAGCGGGGGGGCAGTACAATGAGCAGTTCTTC CASSLSIYLAGGQYNEQFF
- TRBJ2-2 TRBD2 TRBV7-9 TGTGCCAGCAGCTCGGCAAGGCTAGCGGGATGGAGAACCGGGGAGCTGTTTTTT CASSSARLAGWRTGELFF
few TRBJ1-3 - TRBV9 TGTGCCAGCAGCGTAAGTGGCACCAGCTCTGGAAACACCATATATTTT CASSVSGTSSGNTIYF
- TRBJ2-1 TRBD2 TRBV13 TGTGCCAGCAGCGGACGGACTAGCGGTCCCTACAATGAGCAGTTCTTC CASSGRTSGPYNEQFF
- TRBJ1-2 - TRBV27 TGTGCCAGCAGTAACGCCGGGGGGGCGAGGGACTATGGCTACACCTTC CASSNAGGARDYGYTF
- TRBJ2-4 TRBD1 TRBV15 TGTGCCACCAGCAGAGATTCTGCAGGGACAGGGGTTGGCATTCAGTACTTC CATSRDSAGTGVGIQYF
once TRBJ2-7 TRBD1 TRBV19 TGTGCCAGTAGTATCGGGACAGGGGGCATCCGCGAGCAGTACTTC CASSIGTGGIREQYF
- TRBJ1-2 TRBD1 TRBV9 TGTGCCAGCAGCGCCGGGACAGGGGAATTCTATGGCTACACCTTC CASSAGTGEFYGYTF
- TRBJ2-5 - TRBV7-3 TGTGCCAGCAGCCCCTCTACAGCTGCAATAGAGACCCAGTACTTC CASSPSTAAIETQYF
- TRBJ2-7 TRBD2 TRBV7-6 TGTGCCAGCAGCTTATCTCCTAGCGGGGGGGCATACGAGCAGTACTTC CASSLSPSGGAYEQYF
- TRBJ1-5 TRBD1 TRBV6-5 TGTGCCAGCAGACCCGGGACAGTTGACAATCAGCCCCAGCATTTT CASRPGTVDNQPQHF
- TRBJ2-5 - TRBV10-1 TGCGCCAGCAGTGAGTTGGGGAGTCGGGAGACCCAGTACTTC CASSELGSRETQYF
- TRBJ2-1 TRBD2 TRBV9 TGTGCCAGCAGCGTAGCCCTAGCGGGAGGCCGCCCCGTTGAGCAGTTCTTC CASSVALAGGRPVEQFF
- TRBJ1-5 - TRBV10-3 TGTGCCATCAGTGGGGACACGGAGGTGCAGCCCCAGCATTTT CAISGDTEVQPQHF
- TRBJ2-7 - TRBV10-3 TGTGCCATCAGTGACCCCTTTTCGGAGCAGTACTTC CAISDPFSEQYF
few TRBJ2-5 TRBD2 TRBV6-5 TGTGCCACAAGCGGGGAACCCCAAGAGACCCAGTACTTC CATSGEPQETQYF
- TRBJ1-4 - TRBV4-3 TGCGCCAGCAGCCAAGAGAGGGTATCGCCAACTAATGAAAAACTGTTTTTT CASSQERVSPTNEKLFF
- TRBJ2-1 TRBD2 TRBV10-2 TGCGCCAGCAAACCGTCGGGGGGGCCGTACAATGAGCAGTTCTTC CASKPSGGPYNEQFF
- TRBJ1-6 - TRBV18 TGTGCCAGCTCCCGTGACACTCTCTCGGGGAAATCACCCCTCCACTTT CASSRDTLSGKSPLHF
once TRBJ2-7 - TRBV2 TGTGCCAGCAGTGAAGCGCTACAGACCATCTACGAGCAGTACTTC CASSEALQTIYEQYF
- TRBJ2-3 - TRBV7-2 TGTGCCAGCAGCTTATCAGGGGGCACAGATACGCAGTATTTT CASSLSGGTDTQYF
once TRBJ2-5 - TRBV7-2 TGTGCCAGCAGCCGTTTATCAGAGACCCAGTACTTC CASSRLSETQYF
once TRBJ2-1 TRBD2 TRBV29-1 TGCAGCGCTCGGGGGGGGTGGGAGGGGTACAATGAGCAGTTCTTC CSARGGWEGYNEQFF
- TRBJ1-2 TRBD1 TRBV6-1 TGTGCCAGCAGTGAGTTCCGGACAGGGGGCTGTGGCTACACCTTC CASSEFRTGGCGYTF
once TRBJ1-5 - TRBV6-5 TGTGCCAGCAGTTACTCGTCAGGGAATCAGCCCCAGCATTTT CASSYSSGNQPQHF
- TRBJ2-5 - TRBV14 TGTGCCAGCAGCCAAGCCAGGACAGCCCAAGAGACCCAGTACTTC CASSQARTAQETQYF
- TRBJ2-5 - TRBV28 TGTGCCAGCGGGGCCCGCTCACCGGAGACCCAGTACTTC CASGARSPETQYF
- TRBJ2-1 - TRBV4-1 TGCGCCAGCTCTCGGGGGTACAATGAGCAGTTCTTC CASSRGYNEQFF
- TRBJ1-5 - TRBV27 TGTGCCAGCAGTTTATTAGGGGTCAATCAGCCCCAGCATTTT CASSLLGVNQPQHF
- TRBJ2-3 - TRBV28 TGTGCCAGCAGTTTATCCAGCGGGCCGCGCACAGATACGCAGTATTTT CASSLSSGPRTDTQYF
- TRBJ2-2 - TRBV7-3 TGTGCCAGCAGCTTAAGGACAGCGAACACCGGGGAGCTGTTTTTT CASSLRTANTGELFF
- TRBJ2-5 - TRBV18 TGTGCCAGCTCACTCTCCGGGACAAACGTGGCGAAAGAGACCCAGTACTTC CASSLSGTNVAKETQYF
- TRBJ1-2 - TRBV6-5 TGTGCCAGCAGCAGCTCCTTAACAGGAACTGGCTACACCTTC CASSSSLTGTGYTF